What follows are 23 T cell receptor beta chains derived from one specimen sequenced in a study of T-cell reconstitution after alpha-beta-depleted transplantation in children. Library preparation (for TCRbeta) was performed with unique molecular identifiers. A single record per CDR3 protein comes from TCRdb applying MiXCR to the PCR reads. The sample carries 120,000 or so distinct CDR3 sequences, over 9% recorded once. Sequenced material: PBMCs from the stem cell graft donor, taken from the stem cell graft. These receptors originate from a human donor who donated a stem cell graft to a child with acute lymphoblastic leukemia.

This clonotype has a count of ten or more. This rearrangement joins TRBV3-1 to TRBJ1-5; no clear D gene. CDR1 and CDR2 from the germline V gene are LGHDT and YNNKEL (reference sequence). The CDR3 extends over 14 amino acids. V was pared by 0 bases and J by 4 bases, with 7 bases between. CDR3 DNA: TGTGCCAGCAGCCAAGATCTGAATAATCAGCCCCAGCATTTT. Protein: CASSQDLNNQPQHF.

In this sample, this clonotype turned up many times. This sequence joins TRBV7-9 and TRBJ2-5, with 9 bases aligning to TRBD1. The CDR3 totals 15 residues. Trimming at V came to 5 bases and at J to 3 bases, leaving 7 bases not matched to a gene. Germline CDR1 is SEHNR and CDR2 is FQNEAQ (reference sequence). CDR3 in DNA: TGTGCCAGCAGCAATTGGGACAGGGAGGAAGAGACCCAGTACTTC. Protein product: CASSNWDREEETQYF.

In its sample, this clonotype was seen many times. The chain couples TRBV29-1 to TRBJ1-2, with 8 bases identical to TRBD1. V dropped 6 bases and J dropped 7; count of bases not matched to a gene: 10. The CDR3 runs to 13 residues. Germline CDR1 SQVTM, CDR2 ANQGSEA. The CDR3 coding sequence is TGCAGCGTCCGGACAGGGCTTGGAGTTGGCTACACCTTC. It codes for CSVRTGLGVGYTF.

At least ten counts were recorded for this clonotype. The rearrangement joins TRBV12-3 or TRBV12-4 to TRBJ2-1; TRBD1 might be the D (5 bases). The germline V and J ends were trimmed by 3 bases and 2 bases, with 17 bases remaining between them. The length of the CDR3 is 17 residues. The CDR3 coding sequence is TGTGCCAGCAGTTTTATGGCAGGGCGAATACCCTACAATGAGCAGTTCTTC. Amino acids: CASSFMAGRIPYNEQFF.

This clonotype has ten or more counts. In DNA, the CDR3 is TGCAGCGTTCAATCGGACAGGGGGCTATCCTACAATGAGCAGTTCTTC. Translating gives CSVQSDRGLSYNEQFF. The chain couples TRBV29-1 to TRBJ2-1; 11 nucleotides line up with TRBD1. V was pared by 5 bases and J by 1 base, with 7 bases of the junction left unmatched. The germline CDR1 and CDR2 sequences are SQVTM and ANQGSEA. The CDR3 contains 16 residues.

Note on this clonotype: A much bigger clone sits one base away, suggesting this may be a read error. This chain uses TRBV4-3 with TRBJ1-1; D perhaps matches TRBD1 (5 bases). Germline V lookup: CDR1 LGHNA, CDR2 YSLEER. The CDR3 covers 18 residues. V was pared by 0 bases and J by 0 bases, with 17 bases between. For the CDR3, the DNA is TGCGCCAGCAGCCAAGATGGGGGGAGGGGCACGATGAACACTGAAGCTTTCTTT. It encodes CASSQDGGRGTMNTEAFF.

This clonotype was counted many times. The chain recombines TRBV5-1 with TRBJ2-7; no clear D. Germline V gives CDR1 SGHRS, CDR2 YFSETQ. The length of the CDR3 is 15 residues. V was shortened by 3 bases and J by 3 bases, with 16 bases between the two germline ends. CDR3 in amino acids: CASSSLTSSYYEQYF. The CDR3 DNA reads TGCGCCAGCAGCTCGCTGACAAGTTCCTACTACGAGCAGTACTTC.

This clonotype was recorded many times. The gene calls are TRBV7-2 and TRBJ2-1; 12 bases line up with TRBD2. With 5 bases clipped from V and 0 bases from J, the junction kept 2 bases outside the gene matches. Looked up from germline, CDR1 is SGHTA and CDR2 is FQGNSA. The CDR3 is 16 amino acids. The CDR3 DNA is TGTGCCAGCAGCGTGACTAGCGGGAGCTCCTACAATGAGCAGTTCTTC. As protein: CASSVTSGSSYNEQFF.

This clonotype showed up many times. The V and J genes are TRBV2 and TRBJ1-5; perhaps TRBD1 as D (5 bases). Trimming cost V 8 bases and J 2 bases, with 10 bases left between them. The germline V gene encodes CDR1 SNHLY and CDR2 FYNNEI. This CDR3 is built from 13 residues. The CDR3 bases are TGTGCCAGCGGGGGAGGTGGCAATCAGCCCCAGCATTTT. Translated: CASGGGGNQPQHF.

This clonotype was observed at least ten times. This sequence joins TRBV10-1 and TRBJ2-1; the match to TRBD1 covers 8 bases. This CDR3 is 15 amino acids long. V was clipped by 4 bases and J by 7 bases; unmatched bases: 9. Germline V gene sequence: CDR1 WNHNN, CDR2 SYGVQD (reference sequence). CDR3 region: CASSGAQGARNEQFF. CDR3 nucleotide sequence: TGCGCCAGCAGTGGGGCCCAGGGGGCGAGGAATGAGCAGTTCTTC.

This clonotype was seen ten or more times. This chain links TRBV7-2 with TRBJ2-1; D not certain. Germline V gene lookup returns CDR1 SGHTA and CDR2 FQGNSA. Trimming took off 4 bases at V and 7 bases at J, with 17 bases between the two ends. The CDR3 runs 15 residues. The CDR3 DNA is TGTGCCAGCAGCTACCTAAGGACCGCGTGGAATGAGCAGTTCTTC. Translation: CASSYLRTAWNEQFF.

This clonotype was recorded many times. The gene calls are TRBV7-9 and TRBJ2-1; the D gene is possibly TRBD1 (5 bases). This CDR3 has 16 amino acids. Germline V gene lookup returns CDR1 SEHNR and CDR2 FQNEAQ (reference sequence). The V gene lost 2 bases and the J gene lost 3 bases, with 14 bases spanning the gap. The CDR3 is CASSLPEQGNYNEQFF. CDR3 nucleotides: TGTGCCAGCAGCTTACCGGAGCAGGGAAACTACAATGAGCAGTTCTTC.

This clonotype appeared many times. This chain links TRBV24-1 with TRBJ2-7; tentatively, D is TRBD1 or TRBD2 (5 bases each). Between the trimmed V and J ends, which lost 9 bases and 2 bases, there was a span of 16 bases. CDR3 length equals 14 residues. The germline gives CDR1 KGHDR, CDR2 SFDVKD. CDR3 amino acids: CATSPDGTTYEQYF. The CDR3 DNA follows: TGTGCCACCTCTCCGGACGGGACGACCTACGAGCAGTACTTC.

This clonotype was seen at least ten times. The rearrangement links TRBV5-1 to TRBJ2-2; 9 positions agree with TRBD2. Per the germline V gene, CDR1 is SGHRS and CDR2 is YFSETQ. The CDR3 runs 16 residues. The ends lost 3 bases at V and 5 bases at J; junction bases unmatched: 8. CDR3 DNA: TGCGCCAGCAGCTCCCCAGCGGGAGGAGGGACCGGGGAGCTGTTTTTT. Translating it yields CASSSPAGGGTGELFF.

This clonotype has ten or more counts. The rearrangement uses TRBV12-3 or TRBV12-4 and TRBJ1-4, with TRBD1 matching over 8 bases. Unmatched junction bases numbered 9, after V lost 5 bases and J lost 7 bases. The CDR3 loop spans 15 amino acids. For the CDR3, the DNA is TGTGCCAGCAGTCCGCCGGCAGGGGGCCGTGAAAAACTGTTTTTT. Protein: CASSPPAGGREKLFF.

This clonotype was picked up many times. This CDR3 is CACTRTSGKVTDTQYF. CDR3 DNA: TGTGCCTGCACTCGGACTAGCGGGAAGGTGACAGATACGCAGTATTTT. This chain connects TRBV7-8 to TRBJ2-3; TRBD2 matches at 12 bases. This CDR3 is built from 16 residues. Germline loops: CDR1 SGHVS, CDR2 FQNEAQ. With 11 bases clipped from V and 3 bases from J, the junction kept 12 bases outside the gene matches. The full variable domain, rest sourced from reference TRBV7-8 and TRBJ2-3, is GAGVSQSPRYKVAKRGQDVALRCDPISGHVSLFWYQQALGQGPEFLTYFQNEAQLDKSGLPSDRFFAERPEGSVSTLKIQRTQQEDSAVYLCACTRTSGKVTDTQYFGPGTRLTVL.

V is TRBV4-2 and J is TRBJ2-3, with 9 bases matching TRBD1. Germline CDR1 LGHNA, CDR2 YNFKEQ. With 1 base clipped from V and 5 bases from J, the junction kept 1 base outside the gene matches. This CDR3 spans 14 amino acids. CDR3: CASSQGTGVDTQYF. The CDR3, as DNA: TGTGCCAGCAGCCAAGGGACAGGGGTAGATACGCAGTATTTT.

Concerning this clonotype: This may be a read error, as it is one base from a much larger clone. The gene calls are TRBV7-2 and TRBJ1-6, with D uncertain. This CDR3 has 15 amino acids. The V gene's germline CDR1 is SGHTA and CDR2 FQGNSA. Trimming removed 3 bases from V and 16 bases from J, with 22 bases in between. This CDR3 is CASSFRVLSCDQLHF. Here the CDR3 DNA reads TGTGCCAGCAGCTTTAGAGTCCTAAGTTGTGACCAGCTCCACTTT.

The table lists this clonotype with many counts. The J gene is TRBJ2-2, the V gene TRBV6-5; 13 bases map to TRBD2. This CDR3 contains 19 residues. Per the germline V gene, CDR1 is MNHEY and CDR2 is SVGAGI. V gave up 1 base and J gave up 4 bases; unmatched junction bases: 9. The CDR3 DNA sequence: TGTGCCAGCAGTTACTATACTAGCGGGAGGGCCGAGGGCACCGGGGAGCTGTTTTTT. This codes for CASSYYTSGRAEGTGELFF.

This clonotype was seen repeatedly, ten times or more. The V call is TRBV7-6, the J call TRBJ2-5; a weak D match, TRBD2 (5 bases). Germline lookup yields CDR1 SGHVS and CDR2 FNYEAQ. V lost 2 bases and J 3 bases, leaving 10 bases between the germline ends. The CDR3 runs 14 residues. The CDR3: CASSLLDGEETQYF. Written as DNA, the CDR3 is TGTGCCAGCAGCTTACTGGACGGGGAAGAGACCCAGTACTTC. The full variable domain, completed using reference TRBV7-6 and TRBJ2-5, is GAGVSQSPRYKVTKRGQDVALRCDPISGHVSLYWYRQALGQGPEFLTYFNYEAQQDKSGLPNDRFSAERPEGSISTLTIQRTEQRDSAMYRCASSLLDGEETQYFGPGTRLLVL.

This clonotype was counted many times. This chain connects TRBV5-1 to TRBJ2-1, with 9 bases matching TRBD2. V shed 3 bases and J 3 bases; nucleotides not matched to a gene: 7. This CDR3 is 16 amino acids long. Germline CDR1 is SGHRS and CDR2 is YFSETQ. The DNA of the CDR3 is TGCGCCAGCAGCTCGGAAGCGGGAGGCGGCTACAATGAGCAGTTCTTC. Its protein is CASSSEAGGGYNEQFF. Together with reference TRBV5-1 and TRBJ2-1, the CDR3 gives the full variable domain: KAGVTQTPRYLIKTRGQQVTLSCSPISGHRSVSWYQQTPGQGLQFLFEYFSETQRNKGNFPGRFSGRQFSNSRSEMNVSTLELGDSALYLCASSSEAGGGYNEQFFGPGTRLTVL.

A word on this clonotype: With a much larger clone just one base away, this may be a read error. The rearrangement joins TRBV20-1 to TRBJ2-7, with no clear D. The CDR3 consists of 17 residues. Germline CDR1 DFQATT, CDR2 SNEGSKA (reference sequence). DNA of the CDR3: TGCTGTGCTAGAGATTCCGCCCCGTCGGGCACCCCTAGGGAGCAGTACTTC. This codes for CCARDSAPSGTPREQYF.

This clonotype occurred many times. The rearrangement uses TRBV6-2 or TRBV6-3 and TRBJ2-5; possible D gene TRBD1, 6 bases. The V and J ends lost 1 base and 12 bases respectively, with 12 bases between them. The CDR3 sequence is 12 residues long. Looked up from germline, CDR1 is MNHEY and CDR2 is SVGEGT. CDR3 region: CASSYFRDIEYF. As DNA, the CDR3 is TGTGCCAGCAGTTACTTCCGGGACATCGAGTACTTC.